This T cell receptor beta chain was captured by sequencing in a study of shared clonotypes between healthy human individuals. Method: immunoSEQ multiplex PCR; TCRdb's copy keeps in-frame clones and lacks some. The table has over a million clones, about 80% seen once; the top ten hold about 1.4%. V was clipped by 1 base and J by 6 bases, with 12 bases between them. The CDR3 is 15 residues long. Germline lookup yields CDR1 SGHAT and CDR2 FQNNGV. This TCR derives from a young man in good health. The rearrangement links TRBV11-2 to TRBJ2-2, with D perhaps TRBD1 (5 bases). The sequencing sample was made of memory CD4+ T cells sorted from blood. Indicated subset: CD45RA-negative fraction. The CDR3 region has the DNA TGTGCCAGCAGCTTAGGTTGGGGCTCGGCCGGGGAGCTGTTTTTT. Its protein is CASSLGWGSAGELFF.